This T cell receptor beta chain was recovered during a study of blood T cell repertoires in COVID-19. The wider study: COVID-19 samples from acute and convalescent phases originated in the United States, Italy and Spain. Nucleic acid was either cDNA or gDNA, and it came from T cells, B-cell-depleted T cells, or PBMCs.

How the authors handled the data: Estimation of nucleated cell counts was performed using reference gene primer amplification. Sequenced by immunoSEQ multiplex PCR; TCRdb stores in-frame clones only, minus some. V, J and clone size are taken as reported in that table, and D and trimming were inferred from the DNA itself. The data contain fewer than 250,000 clones, just under 85% of them singletons. V was shortened by 0 bases and J by 4 bases, with 7 bases between the two germline ends. The V gene's germline CDR1 is MNHEY and CDR2 SVGAGI. CDR3 length: 14 residues. The sequenced sample consisted of peripheral blood. The chain employs TRBV6-5 and TRBJ1-3, with D tentatively TRBD1 (5 bases). This clonotype was obtained from a man in his fifties or sixties with acute or convalescent COVID-19. CDR3 sequence (DNA): TGTGCCAGCAGTTACTCAGACAGAGGAAACACCATATATTTT. Translation gives CASSYSDRGNTIYF.